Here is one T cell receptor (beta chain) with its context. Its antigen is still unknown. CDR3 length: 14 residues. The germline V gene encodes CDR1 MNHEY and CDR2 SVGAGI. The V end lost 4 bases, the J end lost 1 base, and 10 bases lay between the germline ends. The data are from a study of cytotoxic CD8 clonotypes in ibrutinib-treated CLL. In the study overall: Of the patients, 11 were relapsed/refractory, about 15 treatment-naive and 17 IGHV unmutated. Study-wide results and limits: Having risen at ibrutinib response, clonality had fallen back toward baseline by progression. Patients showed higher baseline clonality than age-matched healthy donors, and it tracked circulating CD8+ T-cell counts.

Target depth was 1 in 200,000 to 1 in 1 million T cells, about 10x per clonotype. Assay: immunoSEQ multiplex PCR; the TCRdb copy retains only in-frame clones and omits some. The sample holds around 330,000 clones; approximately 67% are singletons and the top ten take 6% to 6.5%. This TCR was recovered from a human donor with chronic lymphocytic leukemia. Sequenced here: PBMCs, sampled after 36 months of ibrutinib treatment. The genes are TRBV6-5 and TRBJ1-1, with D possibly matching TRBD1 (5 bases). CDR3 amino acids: CASSFAQGNTEAFF. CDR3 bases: TGTGCCAGCAGTTTCGCTCAGGGGAACACTGAAGCTTTCTTT.